This T cell receptor (beta chain) was sequenced during a study of control samples from healthy donors and cancer patients (dated by TCRdb to 2019 to 2021). As concerns this clone: It lacks a known antigen. No clone much larger than this one lies a single base away; base qualities are absent.

V sheds 5 bases and J sheds 5 bases, leaving 6 bases between their ends. CDR3 length: 11 amino acids, cysteine to phenylalanine. Left in the record is the CDR3 DNA by itself, 33 bases read in frame from the first base. CDR1 and CDR2, looked up from the germline V gene, are SGHVS and FQNEAQ. The library was prepared using the immunoSEQ multiplex PCR assay. What TCRdb holds here is the immuneACCESS table cut down to in-frame rearrangements. Part of the clones is not present; checked against another copy, under half of the missing clones reflect an unresolved V gene, and the others are unexplained. Recorded for this sample are about 130,000 clones; just under 95% of them occurred a single time. The ten largest account for around 14% of the sample.

The sequencing sample was made of PBMCs. In this chain, TRBV7-8 is recombined with TRBJ2-5; a confident D gene designation cannot be given. This clonotype was sampled from a man aged 60-69 years with colorectal cancer. The DNA is as follows: TGTGCCAGCAGCGTAGGGGAGACCCAGTACTTC. It translates to CASSVGETQYF.